The clone carrying this T cell receptor (beta chain) appeared many times. Antigen unknown. This sample was taken from a study of T cell repertoires in cytomegalovirus infection. About the research overall: It was the public TCR beta signatures that indicated both CMV infection and matching HLA type.

TCRdb processed the reads anew with MiXCR; each CDR3 protein has one entry. The sample yields around 300,000 distinct CDR3 sequences, about 20% seen once. Germline V gene lookup returns CDR1 SGHTA and CDR2 FQGNSA. The CDR3 spans 14 residues. The V and J ends lost 6 bases and 1 base respectively, with 12 bases between them. Findings of the study overall: Using cumulative public TCR beta family frequency, the authors identified those who carried CMV together with the relevant HLA.

This material consisted of cultured PBMCs, taken from culture after CMV antigen stimulation. The origin of this receptor is a human donor in good health (CMV status not recorded). Some clones in this sample may be carry-over from other donors' samples. This chain links TRBV7-2 with TRBJ1-1; D unresolved. The CDR3 here is CASSQLPENTEAFF. In DNA form, the CDR3 reads TGTGCCAGCAGTCAACTCCCTGAGAACACTGAAGCTTTCTTT.